This T cell receptor beta chain was recorded in a study of neurological immune-mediated disorders. Each CDR3 protein is one row after TCRdb ran MiXCR on the 5' RACE reads. The data contain 65,000 to 85,000 distinct CDR3 sequences, 5.8% of them singletons. Germline loops: CDR1 MNHEY, CDR2 SVGEGT. This CDR3 contains 15 residues. V was pared by 2 bases and J by 4 bases, with 12 bases between. Sample time point: longitudinal time-point 2. The sequence derives from a woman in her fifties or sixties with multiple sclerosis. Sequenced: PBMCs. This sequence joins TRBV6-2 or TRBV6-3 and TRBJ2-1; the D is unclear. The CDR3 DNA is TGTGCCAGCAGTTACCCCGTAAATATTTACAATGAGCAGTTCTTC. Amino acid sequence: CASSYPVNIYNEQFF.